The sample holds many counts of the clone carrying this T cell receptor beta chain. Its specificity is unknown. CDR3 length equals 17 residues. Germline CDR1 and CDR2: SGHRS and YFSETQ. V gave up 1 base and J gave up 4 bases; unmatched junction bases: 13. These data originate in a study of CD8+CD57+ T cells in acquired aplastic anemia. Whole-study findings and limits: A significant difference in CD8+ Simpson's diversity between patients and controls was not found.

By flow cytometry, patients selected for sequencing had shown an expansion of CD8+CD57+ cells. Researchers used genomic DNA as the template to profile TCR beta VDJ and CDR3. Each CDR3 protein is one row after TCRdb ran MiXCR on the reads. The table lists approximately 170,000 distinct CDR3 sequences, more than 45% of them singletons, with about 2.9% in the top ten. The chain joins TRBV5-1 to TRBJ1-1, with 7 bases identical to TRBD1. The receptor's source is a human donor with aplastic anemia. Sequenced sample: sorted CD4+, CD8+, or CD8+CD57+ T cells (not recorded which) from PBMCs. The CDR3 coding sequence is TGCGCCAGCAGCTTGAGCCCGACGGGACAGTCTTTCACTGAAGCTTTCTTT. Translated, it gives CASSLSPTGQSFTEAFF.